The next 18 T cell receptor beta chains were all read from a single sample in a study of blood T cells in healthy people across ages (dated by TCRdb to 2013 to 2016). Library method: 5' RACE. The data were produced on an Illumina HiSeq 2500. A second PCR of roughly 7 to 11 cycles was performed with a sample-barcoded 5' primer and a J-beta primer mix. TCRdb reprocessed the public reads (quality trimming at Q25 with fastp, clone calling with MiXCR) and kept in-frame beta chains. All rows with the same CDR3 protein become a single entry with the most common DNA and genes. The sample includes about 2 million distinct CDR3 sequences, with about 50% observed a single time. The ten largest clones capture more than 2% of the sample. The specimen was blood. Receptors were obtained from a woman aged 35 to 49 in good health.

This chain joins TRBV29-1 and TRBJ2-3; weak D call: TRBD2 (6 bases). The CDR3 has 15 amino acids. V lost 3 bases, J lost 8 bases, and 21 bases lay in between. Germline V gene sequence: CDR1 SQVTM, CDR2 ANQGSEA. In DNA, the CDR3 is TGCAGCGTTGACGGGCGGGGTGGCCCAGAGGGTACGCAGTATTTT. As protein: CSVDGRGGPEGTQYF.

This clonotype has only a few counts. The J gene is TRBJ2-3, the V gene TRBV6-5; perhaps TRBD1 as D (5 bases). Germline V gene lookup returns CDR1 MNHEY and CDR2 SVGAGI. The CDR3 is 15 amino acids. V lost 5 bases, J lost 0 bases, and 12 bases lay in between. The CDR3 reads CASSPAGKSTDTQYF. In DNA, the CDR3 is TGTGCCAGCAGTCCCGCAGGGAAGAGCACAGATACGCAGTATTTT.

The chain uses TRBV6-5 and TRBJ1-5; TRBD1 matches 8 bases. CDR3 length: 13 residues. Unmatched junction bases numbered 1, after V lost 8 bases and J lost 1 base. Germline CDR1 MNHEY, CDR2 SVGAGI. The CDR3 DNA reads TGTGCCAGCGGACAGGGAAGCAATCAGCCCCAGCATTTT. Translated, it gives CASGQGSNQPQHF.

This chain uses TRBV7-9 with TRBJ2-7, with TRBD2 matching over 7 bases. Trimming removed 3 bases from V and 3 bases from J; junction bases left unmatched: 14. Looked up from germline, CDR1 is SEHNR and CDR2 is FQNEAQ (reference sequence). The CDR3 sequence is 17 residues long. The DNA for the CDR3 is TGTGCCAGCAGCTTCCCCGCGGGAGCCATACTCGACTACGAGCAGTACTTC. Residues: CASSFPAGAILDYEQYF.

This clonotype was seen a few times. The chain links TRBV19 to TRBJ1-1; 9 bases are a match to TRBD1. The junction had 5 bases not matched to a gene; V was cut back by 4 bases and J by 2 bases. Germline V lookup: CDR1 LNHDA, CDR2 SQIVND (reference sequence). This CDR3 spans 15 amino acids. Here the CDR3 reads CASSNRGQGNTEAFF. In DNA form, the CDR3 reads TGTGCCAGTAGTAACCGGGGACAGGGTAACACTGAAGCTTTCTTT.

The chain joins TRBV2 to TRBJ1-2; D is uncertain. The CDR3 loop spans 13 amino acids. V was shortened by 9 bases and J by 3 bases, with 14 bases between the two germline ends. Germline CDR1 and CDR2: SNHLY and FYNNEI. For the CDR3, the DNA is TGTGCCAGAGCCGACGGTGACGACTATGGCTACACCTTC. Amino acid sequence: CARADGDDYGYTF.

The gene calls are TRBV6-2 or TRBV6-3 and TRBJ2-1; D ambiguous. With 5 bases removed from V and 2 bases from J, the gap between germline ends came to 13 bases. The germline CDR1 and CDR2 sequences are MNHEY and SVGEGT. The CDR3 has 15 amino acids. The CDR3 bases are TGTGCCAGCAGTACGTCCGGTGTTGCCTACAATGAGCAGTTCTTC. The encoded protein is CASSTSGVAYNEQFF.

CDR3 sequence: CASSQDQAGVGETQYF. The CDR3 region has the DNA TGCGCCAGCAGCCAAGATCAGGCGGGGGTTGGAGAGACCCAGTACTTC. The V gene is TRBV4-1, the J gene TRBJ2-5; TRBD2 agrees at 7 bases. CDR1 MGHRA and CDR2 YSYEKL come from the germline V gene. The CDR3 contains 16 residues. The ends lost 0 bases at V and 4 bases at J; junction bases unmatched: 8.

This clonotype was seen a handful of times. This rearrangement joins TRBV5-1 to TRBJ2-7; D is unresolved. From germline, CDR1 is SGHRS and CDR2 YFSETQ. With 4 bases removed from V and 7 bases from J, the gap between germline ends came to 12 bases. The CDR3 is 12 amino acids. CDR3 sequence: CASSLDGREQYF. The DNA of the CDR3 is TGCGCCAGCAGCCTGGACGGGCGGGAGCAGTACTTC.

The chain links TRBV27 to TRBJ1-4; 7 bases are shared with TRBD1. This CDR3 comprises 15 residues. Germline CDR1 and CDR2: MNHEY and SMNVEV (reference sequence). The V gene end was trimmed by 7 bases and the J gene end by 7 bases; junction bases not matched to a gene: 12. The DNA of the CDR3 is TGTGCCAGCACTTCGAGGGGGCGAAGGGGTGAAAAACTGTTTTTT. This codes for CASTSRGRRGEKLFF.

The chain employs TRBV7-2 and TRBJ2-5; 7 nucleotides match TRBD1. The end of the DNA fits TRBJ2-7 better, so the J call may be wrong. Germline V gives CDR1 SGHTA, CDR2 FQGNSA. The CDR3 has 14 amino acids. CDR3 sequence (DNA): TGTGCCAGCAGCATTACTGACAGGGCCAACGAGCAGTACTTC. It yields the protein CASSITDRANEQYF.

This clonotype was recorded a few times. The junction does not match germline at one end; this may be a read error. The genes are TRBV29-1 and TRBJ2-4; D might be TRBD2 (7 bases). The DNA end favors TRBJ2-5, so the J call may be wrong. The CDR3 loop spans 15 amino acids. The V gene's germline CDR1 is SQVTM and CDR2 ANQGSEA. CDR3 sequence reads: CSAEPYGGLQGTQYF. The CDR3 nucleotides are TGCAGCGCTGAACCGTACGGGGGGCTTCAAGGGACCCAGTACTTC.

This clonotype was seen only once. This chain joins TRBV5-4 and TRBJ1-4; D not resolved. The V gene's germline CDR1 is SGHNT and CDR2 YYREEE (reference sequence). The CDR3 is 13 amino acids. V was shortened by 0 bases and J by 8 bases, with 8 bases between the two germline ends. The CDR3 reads CASSLAGREKLFF. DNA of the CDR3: TGTGCCAGCAGCTTGGCCGGGAGGGAAAAACTGTTTTTT.

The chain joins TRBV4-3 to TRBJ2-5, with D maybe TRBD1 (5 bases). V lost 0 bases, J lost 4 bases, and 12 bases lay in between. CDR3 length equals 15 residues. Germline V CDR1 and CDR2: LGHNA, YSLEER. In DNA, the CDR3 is TGCGCCAGCAGCCAAGATTTGGGGCAGCGAGAGACCCAGTACTTC. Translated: CASSQDLGQRETQYF.

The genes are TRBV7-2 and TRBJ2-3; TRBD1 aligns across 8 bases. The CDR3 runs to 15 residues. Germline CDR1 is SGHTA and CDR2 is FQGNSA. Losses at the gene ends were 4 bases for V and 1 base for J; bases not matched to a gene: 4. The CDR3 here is CASSSTTGGTDTQYF. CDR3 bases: TGTGCCAGCAGCTCAACGACAGGGGGCACAGATACGCAGTATTTT. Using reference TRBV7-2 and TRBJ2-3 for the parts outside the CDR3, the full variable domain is GAGVSQSPSNKVTEKGKDVELRCDPISGHTALYWYRQSLGQGLEFLIYFQGNSAPDKSGLPSDRFSAERTGGSVSTLTIQRTQQEDSAVYLCASSSTTGGTDTQYFGPGTRLTVL.

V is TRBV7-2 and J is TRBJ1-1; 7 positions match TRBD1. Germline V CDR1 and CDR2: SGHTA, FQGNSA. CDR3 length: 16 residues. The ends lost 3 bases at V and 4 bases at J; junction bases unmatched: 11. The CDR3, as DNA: TGTGCCAGCAGCTTCTCGGGCAGGGGGAGTATCACTGAAGCTTTCTTT. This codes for CASSFSGRGSITEAFF.

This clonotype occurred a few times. As DNA, the CDR3 is TGTGCCAGCAGTTTACCTCAGGCCCCTTATGGCTACACCTTC. This translates into CASSLPQAPYGYTF. This rearrangement joins TRBV28 to TRBJ1-2; D is ambiguous. Germline loops: CDR1 MDHEN, CDR2 SYDVKM. The CDR3 is made up of 14 amino acids. V was shortened by 2 bases and J by 5 bases, with 12 bases between the two germline ends.

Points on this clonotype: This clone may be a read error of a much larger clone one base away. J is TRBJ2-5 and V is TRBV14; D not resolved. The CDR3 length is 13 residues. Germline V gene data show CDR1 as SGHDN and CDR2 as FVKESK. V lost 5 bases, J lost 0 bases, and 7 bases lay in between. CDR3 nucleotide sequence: TGTGCCAGCAGCAATGACTACCAAGAGACCCAGTACTTC. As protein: CASSNDYQETQYF.